These 18 T cell receptor beta chains were sequenced from one sample in a study of CD8+ T cells in alopecia areata. Reverse transcription of extracted RNA yielded cDNA, which provided the sequencing template. Clones were read by immunoSEQ multiplex PCR, and TCRdb kept only the in-frame ones, dropping some. Among approximately 210,000 clones listed, under 70% were seen once. Indicated treatment: oral pan-JAK inhibitor, 5-10 mg twice daily. The specimen comprised CD4+ T cells sorted from blood, sampled around week 44, from a patient treated with tofacitinib. The receptors stem from a human donor with alopecia areata.

The V and J genes are TRBV2 and TRBJ2-5; TRBD2 matches 9 bases. V shed 8 bases and J 4 bases; nucleotides not matched to a gene: 5. Germline CDR1 and CDR2: SNHLY and FYNNEI. This CDR3 comprises 13 residues. CDR3 amino acids: CASEGGGGETQYF. The CDR3 nucleotides are TGTGCCAGCGAAGGCGGGGGGGGAGAGACCCAGTACTTC.

This chain uses TRBV9 with TRBJ1-2; no firm D call. CDR3 length: 17 residues. The germline gives CDR1 SGDLS, CDR2 YYNGEE. V dropped 4 bases and J dropped 0 bases, with 19 bases sitting between them. The CDR3 DNA follows: TGTGCCAGCAGCTTTAGTGCGGCCAGCTCCGCTAACTATGGCTACACCTTC. Translated: CASSFSAASSANYGYTF.

The gene calls are TRBV5-1 and TRBJ1-1; 8 bases line up with TRBD1. J lost 1 base, V lost 0 bases, and 5 bases had no gene match. In germline, CDR1 is SGHRS, CDR2 YFSETQ. This CDR3 has 16 amino acids. CDR3 in DNA: TGCGCCAGCAGCTTGGTCACCGGGACAGGGAACACTGAAGCTTTCTTT. Translating it yields CASSLVTGTGNTEAFF.

The chain employs TRBV6-1 and TRBJ2-7; a weak D match, TRBD2 (6 bases). V was shortened by 3 bases and J by 4 bases, with 13 bases between the two germline ends. The CDR3 covers 14 residues. CDR1 and CDR2 from the germline V gene are MNHNS and SASEGT. The CDR3 here is CASSDAGLAYEQYF. The DNA for the CDR3 is TGTGCCAGCAGTGACGCAGGCCTAGCGTACGAGCAGTACTTC.

Details on this clone: The sample holds other DNA sequences that translate to the same CDR3. V and J are TRBV20-1 and TRBJ2-7; D may be TRBD1 (5 bases). This CDR3 is 11 amino acids long. Trimming left V 6 bases short and J 3 bases short, with 9 bases between. Germline assignment: CDR1 DFQATT and CDR2 SNEGSKA (reference sequence). CDR3 protein: CSASDSYEQYF. The DNA of the CDR3 is TGCAGTGCCTCAGACAGCTACGAGCAGTACTTC.

The chain employs TRBV29-1 and TRBJ1-2, with a possible D match to TRBD1 (5 bases). The V gene's germline CDR1 is SQVTM and CDR2 ANQGSEA. The V gene lost 4 bases and the J gene lost 5 bases, with 11 bases spanning the gap. The CDR3 covers 12 residues. This chain's CDR3 is CSVGLGLYGYTF. As DNA, the CDR3 is TGCAGCGTTGGGTTGGGGCTGTATGGCTACACCTTC.

The chain carries TRBV7-2 and TRBJ2-3; no definite D call. Germline-derived CDR1 and CDR2 are SGHTA and FQGNSA. This CDR3 comprises 12 residues. Trimming cost V 4 bases and J 8 bases, with 10 bases left between them. Here the CDR3 reads CASSSPASTQYF. CDR3 sequence (DNA): TGTGCCAGCAGCTCTCCCGCCAGTACGCAGTATTTT.

This clone showed up just a few times. The gene calls are TRBV27 and TRBJ1-5, with a possible D match to TRBD1 (5 bases). With 7 bases removed from V and 6 bases from J, the gap between germline ends came to 13 bases. Germline-derived CDR1 and CDR2 are MNHEY and SMNVEV (reference sequence). The CDR3 is 13 amino acids. The CDR3 region has the DNA TGTGCCAGCATGGGCTTGGGGGGTCAGCCCCAGCATTTT. Translating it yields CASMGLGGQPQHF.

The CDR3 bases are TGTGCCACTACTAGCACAGATACGCAGTATTTT. It yields the protein CATTSTDTQYF. This chain uses TRBV7-2 with TRBJ2-3; D is unclear. There are 11 residues in the CDR3. Germline V gene lookup returns CDR1 SGHTA and CDR2 FQGNSA. Trimming left V 10 bases short and J 0 bases short, with 5 bases between. Using reference TRBV7-2 and TRBJ2-3 for the parts outside the CDR3, the full variable domain is GAGVSQSPSNKVTEKGKDVELRCDPISGHTALYWYRQSLGQGLEFLIYFQGNSAPDKSGLPSDRFSAERTGGSVSTLTIQRTQQEDSAVYLCATTSTDTQYFGPGTRLTVL.

This clone was picked up a small number of times. V is TRBV7-8 and J is TRBJ1-2, with TRBD1 matching over 9 bases. V lost 2 bases, J lost 7 bases, and 11 bases stayed unmatched. This CDR3 region has 16 residues. Germline V gene data show CDR1 as SGHVS and CDR2 as FQNEAQ. In DNA, the CDR3 is TGTGCCAGCAGCTTATTCTCCGGACAGGGGTTCGGTGGCTACACCTTC. It specifies CASSLFSGQGFGGYTF.

There are a few counts of this clone. Written as DNA, the CDR3 is TGTGCCAGCAGCTTGCCGAGTAGGCGGGAGAGCAATGAGCAGTTCTTC. This codes for CASSLPSRRESNEQFF. The chain employs TRBV5-4 and TRBJ2-1; TRBD2 agrees at 7 bases. J lost 6 bases, V lost 1 base, and 10 bases had no gene match. This CDR3 contains 16 residues. The germline CDR1 and CDR2 sequences are SGHNT and YYREEE (reference sequence).

CDR3 sequence reads: CASSLPAGGGTDTQYF. The CDR3 nucleotides read TGCGCCAGCAGCTTACCTGCAGGGGGAGGGACAGATACGCAGTATTTT. The chain joins TRBV5-1 to TRBJ2-3; D possibly uses TRBD1 or TRBD2 (7 bases each). V lost 2 bases, J lost 3 bases, and 16 bases lay in between. CDR1 and CDR2 (germline): SGHRS, YFSETQ. CDR3 length equals 16 residues.

The chain couples TRBV30 to TRBJ2-2; D call uncertain. The V and J ends lost 4 bases and 1 base respectively, with 4 bases between them. CDR1 GTSNPN and CDR2 SVGIG come from the germline V gene (reference sequence). CDR3 length equals 12 residues. CDR3 loop: CAWKWNTGELFF. The CDR3 bases are TGTGCCTGGAAGTGGAACACCGGGGAGCTGTTTTTT.

This chain uses TRBV30 with TRBJ2-7; 7 nucleotides match TRBD1. V trimming: 1 base; J trimming: 2 bases; junction bases outside the gene matches: 5. Germline V gene sequence: CDR1 GTSNPN, CDR2 SVGIG (reference sequence). The CDR3 spans 14 residues. The CDR3 DNA is TGTGCCTGGAGTGCGTGGGACAGAGCCTACGAGCAGTACTTC. This gives the protein CAWSAWDRAYEQYF.

The genes are TRBV6-5 and TRBJ2-3; weak D call: TRBD2 (6 bases). From germline, CDR1 is MNHEY and CDR2 SVGAGI. This CDR3 has 13 residues. V was pared by 2 bases and J by 4 bases, with 7 bases between. CDR3 nucleotides: TGTGCCAGCAGTTACGCGGGATCAGATACGCAGTATTTT. Amino acid sequence: CASSYAGSDTQYF.

The J gene is TRBJ1-1, the V gene TRBV5-1; no clear D gene. This CDR3 region has 14 residues. Germline V lookup: CDR1 SGHRS, CDR2 YFSETQ. Trimming took off 3 bases at V and 0 bases at J, with 9 bases between the two ends. The CDR3 loop reads CASSSQILNTEAFF. The CDR3 DNA reads as TGCGCCAGCAGCTCACAGATTCTGAACACTGAAGCTTTCTTT.

The chain is built from TRBV2 and TRBJ1-5, with D maybe TRBD1 (6 bases). Germline V gene lookup returns CDR1 SNHLY and CDR2 FYNNEI. CDR3 length: 14 amino acids. Trimming took 5 bases from V and 4 from J, leaving 12 bases between them. CDR3 nucleotides: TGTGCCAGCAGTTCACAGGGAGGTAATCAGCCCCAGCATTTT. Translating gives CASSSQGGNQPQHF.

J is TRBJ2-6 and V is TRBV21-1. TRBV21-1 is a recognized pseudogene. The CDR3 contains 16 residues. In DNA form, the CDR3 reads TGTGCCAGCAGCAAATTGGGGTCTCCTGGGGCCAACGTCCTGACTTTC. Amino acid sequence: CASSKLGSPGANVLTF.